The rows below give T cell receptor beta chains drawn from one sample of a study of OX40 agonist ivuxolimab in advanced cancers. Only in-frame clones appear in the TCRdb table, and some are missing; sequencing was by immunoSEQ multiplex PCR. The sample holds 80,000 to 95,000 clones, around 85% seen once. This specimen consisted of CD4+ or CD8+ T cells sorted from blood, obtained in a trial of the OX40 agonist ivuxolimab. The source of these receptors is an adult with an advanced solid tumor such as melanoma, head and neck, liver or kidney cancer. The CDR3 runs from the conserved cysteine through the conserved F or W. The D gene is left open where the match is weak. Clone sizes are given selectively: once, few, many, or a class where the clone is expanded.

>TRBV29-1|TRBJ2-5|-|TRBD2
TGCAGCGTTGGGACTAGCGGGGGAGAGACCCAGTACTTC
CSVGTSGGETQYF
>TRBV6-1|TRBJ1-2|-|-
TGTGCCAGCACACACGGGGCTCCCGCGCACTATGGCTACACCTTC
CASTHGAPAHYGYTF
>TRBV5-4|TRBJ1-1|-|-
TGTGCCAGCAGTCGTGACAGCTACACTGAAGCTTTCTTT
CASSRDSYTEAFF
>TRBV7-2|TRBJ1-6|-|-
TGTGCCAGCAGCCCCACCGGCCTGTCTAGCTCCTATAATTCACCCCTCCACTTT
CASSPTGLSSSYNSPLHF
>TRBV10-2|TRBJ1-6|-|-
TGCGCCAGCAGTGATTGGGCAGGAAGACCCCTCCACTTT
CASSDWAGRPLHF
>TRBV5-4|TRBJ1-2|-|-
TGTGCCAGCAGCTGGGAAGGGGCGGGGAGTGGTGGCTACACCTTC
CASSWEGAGSGGYTF
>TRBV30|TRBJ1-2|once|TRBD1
TGTGCCTGGAGTGCGATAACAGGGGTGGGAGGCTACACCTTC
CAWSAITGVGGYTF
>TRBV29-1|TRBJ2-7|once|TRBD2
TGCAGCGTTTTTTGGCGGGAGGGCTACAACGAGCAGTACTTC
CSVFWREGYNEQYF
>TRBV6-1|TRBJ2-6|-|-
TGTGCCAGCAGTGAACCAGGATACGGGGCCAACGTCCTGACTTTC
CASSEPGYGANVLTF
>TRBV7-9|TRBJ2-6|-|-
TGTGCCAGCAGCTCCGGAGAGGGGGTAGGTGGGGCCAACGTCCTGACTTTC
CASSSGEGVGGANVLTF
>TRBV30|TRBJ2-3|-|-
TGTGCCTGGAGTGAGGGACTTCCCACAGATACGCAGTATTTT
CAWSEGLPTDTQYF
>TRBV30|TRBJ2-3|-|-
TGTGCCTGGACCATCCCAGGGTTAGGGACAGATACGCAGTATTTT
CAWTIPGLGTDTQYF
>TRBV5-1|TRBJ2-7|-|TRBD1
TGCGCCAGCAGCTCCCTACAGGGGGCTAACGAGCAGTACTTC
CASSSLQGANEQYF
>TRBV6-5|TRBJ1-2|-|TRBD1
TGTGCCAGCAGCGGGACAGCCTATGGCTACACCTTC
CASSGTAYGYTF
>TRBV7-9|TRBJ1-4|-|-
TGTGCCAGCAGCTTAAAACGGGCGAGCGGGGGTGAAAAACTGTTTTTT
CASSLKRASGGEKLFF
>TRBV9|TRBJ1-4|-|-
TGTGCCAGCAGCTCCCGGGGGGATGGTGAAAAACTGTTTTTT
CASSSRGDGEKLFF
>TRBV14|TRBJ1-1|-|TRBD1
TGTGCCAGCAGCCGCTGGACAGGGGGAGCGAACACTGAAGCTTTCTTT
CASSRWTGGANTEAFF
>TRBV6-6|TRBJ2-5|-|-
TGTGCCAGCAGTTACGGGTCTATAGAAGAGACCCAGTACTTC
CASSYGSIEETQYF